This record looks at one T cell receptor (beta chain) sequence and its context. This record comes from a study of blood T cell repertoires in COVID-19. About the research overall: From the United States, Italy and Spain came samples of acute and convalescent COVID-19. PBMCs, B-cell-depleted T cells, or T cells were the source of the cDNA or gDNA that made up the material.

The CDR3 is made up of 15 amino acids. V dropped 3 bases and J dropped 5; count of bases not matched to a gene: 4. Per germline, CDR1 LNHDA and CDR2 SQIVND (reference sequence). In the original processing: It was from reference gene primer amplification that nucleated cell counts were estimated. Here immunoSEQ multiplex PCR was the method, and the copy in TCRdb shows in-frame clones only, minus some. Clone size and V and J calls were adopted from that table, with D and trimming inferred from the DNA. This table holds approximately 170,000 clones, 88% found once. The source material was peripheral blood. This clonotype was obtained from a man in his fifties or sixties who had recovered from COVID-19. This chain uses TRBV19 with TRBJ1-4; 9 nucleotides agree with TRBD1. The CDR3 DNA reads TGTGCCAGTAGTATTGGTGGGACAGGGAATGAAAAACTGTTTTTT. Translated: CASSIGGTGNEKLFF.